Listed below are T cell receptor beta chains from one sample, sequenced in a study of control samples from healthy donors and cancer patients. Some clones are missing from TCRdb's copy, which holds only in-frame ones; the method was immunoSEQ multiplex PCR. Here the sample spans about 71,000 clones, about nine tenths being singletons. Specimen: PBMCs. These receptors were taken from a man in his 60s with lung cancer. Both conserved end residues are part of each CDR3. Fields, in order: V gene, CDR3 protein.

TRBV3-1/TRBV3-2 CASSQSSKGRDTEAFF
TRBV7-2 CASSPGGEGNIYGYTF
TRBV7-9 CASSYTTGLNTEAFF
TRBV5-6 CASSLVVGGTEAFF
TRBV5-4 CASSLGQSRELFF
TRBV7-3 CASSTWTSGKTVDEQFF
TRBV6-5 CASRGNGRGYEQYF
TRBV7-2 CASSLFHSGDGSFF
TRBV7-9 CASSSRADRANVLTF
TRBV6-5 CASSYASSGGGEQFF
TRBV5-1 CASSLGTESTGELFF
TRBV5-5 CASSLAVWSREGNTEAFF
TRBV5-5 CASSLLGSAGLTQYF
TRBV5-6 CASSFYEGVNQPQHF
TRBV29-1 CSVLLAVEQYF
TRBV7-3 CASSLGQGKSTEAFF
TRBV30 CAWSGGGVDSPLHF
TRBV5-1 CASSLGGGLGYNEQFF
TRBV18 CASSAGQLNEKLFF
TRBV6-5 CASSLEWRTEAFF
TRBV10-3 CAISEFDEKLFF
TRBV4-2 CASSQDERLLGGTDTQYF
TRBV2 CASSGTSGVNEQFF